The 22 T cell receptor beta chains below were found in one sample sequenced in a study of blood T cell repertoires in COVID-19. The method was immunoSEQ multiplex PCR; TCRdb's version includes in-frame clones alone and lacks a portion of them. The sample shows roughly 100,000 clones, over 80% of them seen only once. Sequencing input: peripheral blood. These receptors all come from a woman aged 45-60 years in a cohort sampled during active COVID-19.

The chain joins TRBV19 to TRBJ1-4; D perhaps matches TRBD1 (5 bases). CDR3 length: 14 amino acids. The V gene lost 2 bases and the J gene lost 10 bases, with 14 bases spanning the gap. CDR1 is LNHDA and CDR2 is SQIVND in the germline V gene (reference sequence). The CDR3 sequence: CASSISGGTGKLFF. The CDR3, as DNA: TGTGCCAGTAGTATATCTGGGGGGACGGGAAAACTGTTTTTT.

J is TRBJ2-3 and V is TRBV7-3, with no clear D. The CDR3 extends over 13 amino acids. V was trimmed by 3 bases and J by 5 bases, leaving 9 bases between them. The germline V gene has CDR1 SGHTA and CDR2 FQGTGA. The CDR3 loop reads CASSLLIQDTQYF. The CDR3 DNA reads as TGTGCCAGCAGCTTGCTGATACAAGATACGCAGTATTTT.

This chain uses TRBV19 with TRBJ1-4; 7 bases are a match to TRBD1. The CDR3 covers 15 residues. V lost 2 bases and J lost 5; bases outside the gene matches: 5. CDR1 is LNHDA and CDR2 is SQIVND in the germline V gene (reference sequence). CDR3 sequence reads: CASSISRGLNEKLFF. The CDR3 DNA sequence: TGTGCCAGTAGTATAAGCAGGGGGTTAAATGAAAAACTGTTTTTT.

The rearrangement uses TRBV29-1 and TRBJ2-5, with TRBD1 as a possible D gene (5 bases). V lost 6 bases to trimming and J lost 2 bases, with 16 bases between them. Germline V gives CDR1 SQVTM, CDR2 ANQGSEA. This CDR3 has 14 amino acids. CDR3 DNA sequence: TGCAGCGTGGCGCGAGACAGCCTACAAGAGACCCAGTACTTC. Protein: CSVARDSLQETQYF. The full variable domain, in which reference TRBV29-1 and TRBJ2-5 provide the parts outside the CDR3, is SAVISQKPSRDICQRGTSLTIQCQVDSQVTMMFWYRQQPGQSLTLIATANQGSEATYESGFVIDKFPISRPNLTFSTLTVSNMSPEDSSIYLCSVARDSLQETQYFGPGTRLLVL.

The CDR3 sequence: CASSLVRDEQYF. The CDR3 nucleotides are TGTGCCAGCAGCTTAGTTCGGGACGAGCAGTACTTC. This rearrangement joins TRBV7-2 to TRBJ2-7; D unclear. V shed 1 base and J shed 5 bases, with 6 bases lying between them. CDR3 length equals 12 residues. Germline lookup yields CDR1 SGHTA and CDR2 FQGNSA.

This chain connects TRBV19 to TRBJ2-5, with TRBD2 matching over 10 bases. Trimming took 6 bases from V and 5 from J; bases not matched to a gene: 3. Germline V gives CDR1 LNHDA, CDR2 SQIVND (reference sequence). This CDR3 is 13 amino acids long. The CDR3 DNA reads TGTGCCAGTAGGAGCGGGGGGGTTGAGACCCAGTACTTC. Amino acid sequence: CASRSGGVETQYF.

The chain combines TRBV29-1 with TRBJ2-1; 12 bases agree with TRBD2. The CDR3 is made up of 13 amino acids. The germline V gene encodes CDR1 SQVTM and CDR2 ANQGSEA. Trimming at V came to 4 bases and at J to 9 bases, leaving 4 bases not matched to a gene. The DNA of the CDR3 is TGCAGCGTTGTCTCTAGCGGGAGGGGTGAGCAGTTCTTC. Protein product: CSVVSSGRGEQFF.

J is TRBJ1-1 and V is TRBV7-9; TRBD1 is a possible D gene (6 bases). Trimming removed 8 bases from V and 3 bases from J, with 16 bases in between. Germline V gives CDR1 SEHNR, CDR2 FQNEAQ (reference sequence). This CDR3 is built from 14 residues. CDR3 loop: CASHAGVSYTEAFF. CDR3 sequence (DNA): TGTGCCAGCCACGCAGGGGTTTCATACACTGAAGCTTTCTTT.

V usage is TRBV28 and J usage is TRBJ1-1, with a weak D call TRBD1 (6 bases). The germline gives CDR1 MDHEN, CDR2 SYDVKM. CDR3 length: 16 amino acids. Deletions cut 5 bases from V and 3 bases from J, with 19 bases between. CDR3 in amino acids: CASSPQGQRRDTEAFF. CDR3 coding DNA: TGTGCCAGCAGTCCCCAAGGACAGCGAAGGGACACTGAAGCTTTCTTT.

This clone was seen only once. The chain joins TRBV6-5 to TRBJ2-5, with TRBD1 identical over 7 bases. Germline V gene sequence: CDR1 MNHEY, CDR2 SVGAGI. This CDR3 is 14 amino acids long. The trim removed 8 bases at V and 4 bases at J, leaving 10 bases unmatched. The CDR3 loop reads CASAQGQGVETQYF. CDR3 DNA sequence: TGTGCCAGCGCCCAGGGGCAGGGGGTAGAGACCCAGTACTTC.

V gene TRBV29-1 combines with J gene TRBJ1-1; 7 bases match TRBD1. J gave up 3 bases and V 3 bases, and 4 bases lay outside the gene matches. The germline gives CDR1 SQVTM, CDR2 ANQGSEA. The length of the CDR3 is 13 residues. The CDR3 region is CSVDRGIDTEAFF. The CDR3 DNA sequence: TGCAGCGTTGACAGGGGGATCGACACTGAAGCTTTCTTT. Full variable domain (missing parts from reference TRBV29-1 and TRBJ1-1): SAVISQKPSRDICQRGTSLTIQCQVDSQVTMMFWYRQQPGQSLTLIATANQGSEATYESGFVIDKFPISRPNLTFSTLTVSNMSPEDSSIYLCSVDRGIDTEAFFGQGTRLTVV.

This chain connects TRBV15 to TRBJ1-2, with 11 bases identical to TRBD1. Germline loops: CDR1 LNHNV, CDR2 YYDKDF (reference sequence). The CDR3 is 14 amino acids. V dropped 4 bases and J dropped 7; count of bases not matched to a gene: 5. CDR3 sequence (DNA): TGTGCCACCAGCACTGGGACAGGGGGGGGTGGCTACACCTTC. This codes for CATSTGTGGGGYTF.

The CDR3 is CASSQRVSTDTQYF. CDR3 coding DNA: TGTGCCAGCAGCCAGAGGGTTAGCACAGATACGCAGTATTTT. V usage is TRBV3-1 (or the pseudogene TRBV3-2) and J usage is TRBJ2-3; D might be TRBD2 (5 bases). This CDR3 spans 14 amino acids. The germline V and J ends were trimmed by 3 bases and 0 bases, with 7 bases remaining between them. From germline, CDR1 is LGHDT and CDR2 YNNKEL (reference sequence).

The chain carries TRBV5-5 and TRBJ2-3, with a tentative D call TRBD1 (5 bases). The germline gives CDR1 SGHKS, CDR2 YYEKEE (reference sequence). V lost 0 bases to trimming and J lost 2 bases, with 7 bases between them. The CDR3 contains 14 residues. The CDR3 DNA reads TGTGCCAGCAGCTTGGAGGGGAACACAGATACGCAGTATTTT. Protein product: CASSLEGNTDTQYF.

The V and J genes are TRBV3-1 (or the pseudogene TRBV3-2) and TRBJ2-5; 14 bases fit TRBD2. Unmatched junction bases numbered 9, after V lost 2 bases and J lost 7 bases. The germline CDR1 and CDR2 sequences are LGHDT and YNNKEL (reference sequence). The CDR3 spans 17 residues. DNA of the CDR3: TGTGCCAGCAGCCAACCCGGGACTAGCGGGGGCCCGGGGACCCAGTACTTC. It translates to CASSQPGTSGGPGTQYF.

The V call is TRBV5-1, the J call TRBJ1-4; no firm D call. CDR1 is SGHRS and CDR2 is YFSETQ in the germline V gene. This CDR3 is built from 13 residues. V lost 1 base, J lost 4 bases, and 5 bases lay in between. This CDR3 reads CASSLSSNEKLFF. CDR3 nucleotides: TGCGCCAGCAGCTTGTCCAGTAATGAAAAACTGTTTTTT.

This chain connects TRBV2 to TRBJ1-1; 8 nucleotides agree with TRBD1. The J segment lost 1 base and the V segment lost 8 bases, leaving 9 bases of the junction unmatched. This CDR3 has 15 amino acids. Germline CDR1 SNHLY, CDR2 FYNNEI. CDR3 residues: CASRILDRGNTEAFF. The CDR3 DNA is TGTGCCAGCCGCATTCTAGACAGGGGGAACACTGAAGCTTTCTTT.

The CDR3 region has the DNA TGTGCCAGCAGTTACCGAGGGGGCAATGAGCAGTTCTTC. Its protein product is CASSYRGGNEQFF. The rearrangement links TRBV6-5 to TRBJ2-1, with D perhaps TRBD1 (6 bases). CDR1 and CDR2 (germline): MNHEY, SVGAGI. The CDR3 runs to 13 residues. V lost 2 bases and J 6 bases, leaving 8 bases between the germline ends.

V and J are TRBV19 and TRBJ1-1; 8 nucleotides align to TRBD1. CDR3 length: 14 amino acids. Per germline, CDR1 LNHDA and CDR2 SQIVND (reference sequence). Trimming at V came to 4 bases and at J to 0 bases, leaving 1 base not matched to a gene. The CDR3 spells CASSKQGVNTEAFF. The DNA of the CDR3 is TGTGCCAGTAGTAAACAGGGGGTGAACACTGAAGCTTTCTTT.

The chain employs TRBV9 and TRBJ1-3, with 7 nucleotides matching TRBD1. This CDR3 contains 16 residues. CDR1 is SGDLS, CDR2 YYNGEE, per germline. Trimming cost V 4 bases and J 0 bases; bases outside gene matches: 7. For the CDR3, the DNA is TGTGCCAGCAGCCCCACAGGGGCTCTCTCTGGAAACACCATATATTTT. It codes for CASSPTGALSGNTIYF.

The chain uses TRBV10-2 and TRBJ2-3, with 8 bases matching TRBD1. Germline V gives CDR1 WSHSY, CDR2 SAAADI. Trimming removed 8 bases from V and 1 base from J; junction bases left unmatched: 17. The CDR3 loop spans 18 amino acids. The CDR3 is CASSRRDRGRDGTDTQYF. The CDR3 DNA is TGCGCCAGCTCCCGCCGCGACAGGGGACGAGACGGCACAGATACGCAGTATTTT.

This chain connects TRBV19 to TRBJ1-4, with 9 bases that match TRBD1. The V gene end was trimmed by 8 bases and the J gene end by 7 bases; junction bases not matched to a gene: 5. CDR1 and CDR2 from the germline V gene are LNHDA and SQIVND (reference sequence). This CDR3 has 13 amino acids. The CDR3 sequence is CASLPGQGEKLFF. The CDR3 DNA is TGTGCCAGTCTACCGGGACAGGGTGAAAAACTGTTTTTT.